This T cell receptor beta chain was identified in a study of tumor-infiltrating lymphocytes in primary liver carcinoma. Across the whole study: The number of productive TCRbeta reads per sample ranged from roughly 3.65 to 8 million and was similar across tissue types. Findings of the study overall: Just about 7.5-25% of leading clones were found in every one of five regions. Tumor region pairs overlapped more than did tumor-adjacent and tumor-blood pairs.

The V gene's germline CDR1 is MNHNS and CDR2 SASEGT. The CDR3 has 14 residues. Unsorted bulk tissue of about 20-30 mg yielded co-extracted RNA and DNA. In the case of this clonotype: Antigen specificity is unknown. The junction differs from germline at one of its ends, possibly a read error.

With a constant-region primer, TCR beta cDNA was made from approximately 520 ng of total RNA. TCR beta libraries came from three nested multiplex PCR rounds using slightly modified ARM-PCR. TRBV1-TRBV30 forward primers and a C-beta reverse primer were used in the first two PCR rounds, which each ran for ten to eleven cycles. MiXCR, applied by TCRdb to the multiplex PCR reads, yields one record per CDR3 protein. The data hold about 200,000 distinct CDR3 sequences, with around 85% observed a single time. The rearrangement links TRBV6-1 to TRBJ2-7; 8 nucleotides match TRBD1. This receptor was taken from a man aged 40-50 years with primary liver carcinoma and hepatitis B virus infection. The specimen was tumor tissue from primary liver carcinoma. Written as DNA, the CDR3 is TGTACCAGCAGCACCAGGACAGGGCCATACGAGCAGTACTTC. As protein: CTSSTRTGPYEQYF.